This paragraph reports one TCR beta chain. The method was immunoSEQ multiplex PCR; TCRdb's version includes in-frame clones alone and lacks a portion of them. Of fewer than 85,000 clones listed, approximately 94% are singletons. This sample was taken from a study of T cell changes during pregnancy in multiple sclerosis. This CDR3 has 12 residues. The germline V gene encodes CDR1 LNHDA and CDR2 SQIVND (reference sequence). The V gene lost 8 bases and the J gene lost 1 base, with 8 bases spanning the gap. The chain links TRBV19 to TRBJ1-1, with D possibly being TRBD1 (5 bases). This clonotype was obtained from a female donor with multiple sclerosis, enrolled in a pregnancy study. Source: peripheral blood, taken in the third trimester of pregnancy. In nucleotides, the CDR3 is TGTGCCAGTGCCACAGGGAACACTGAAGCTTTCTTT. Amino acids: CASATGNTEAFF.